What follows describes a single T cell receptor (beta chain). The antigen remains unidentified. Other nucleotide sequences from this sample produce the same CDR3. This specimen belongs to a study of memory CD4+ T cells and cytomegalovirus serostatus. Authors' analysis steps: Out-of-frame sequences were removed, leaving 2,204,828 distinct TCRbeta sequences. Clones were read by immunoSEQ multiplex PCR, and TCRdb kept only the in-frame ones, dropping some. V, J and clone size were drawn from that table, and D and trimming were deduced from the DNA. The table shows about 92,000 clones, with approximately 80% occurring only once. Study-wide results and caveats: About 40% of the 164 known CMV-associated TCRbeta sequences appeared in CD4+ memory. A US-trained random forest predicted CMV serostatus with median AUC around 0.92.

The sort gate was single viable CD3+CD4+CD8-CD45RO+ cells for memory CD4+ T cells. Donors' CMV status reflects serum IgG against pp150, pp28, p38, p52. Germline CDR1 reads SGHDN; CDR2 reads FVKESK. This CDR3 is built from 15 residues. The germline V and J ends were trimmed by 4 bases and 0 bases, with 7 bases remaining between them. The TCR was taken from an adult in good health and CMV-seropositive. Specimen: memory CD4+ T cells from blood. The J gene is TRBJ2-6, the V gene TRBV14; D call uncertain. For the CDR3, the DNA is TGTGCCAGCAGCCCCATCGGCTCTGGGGCCAACGTCCTGACTTTC. Translated: CASSPIGSGANVLTF.